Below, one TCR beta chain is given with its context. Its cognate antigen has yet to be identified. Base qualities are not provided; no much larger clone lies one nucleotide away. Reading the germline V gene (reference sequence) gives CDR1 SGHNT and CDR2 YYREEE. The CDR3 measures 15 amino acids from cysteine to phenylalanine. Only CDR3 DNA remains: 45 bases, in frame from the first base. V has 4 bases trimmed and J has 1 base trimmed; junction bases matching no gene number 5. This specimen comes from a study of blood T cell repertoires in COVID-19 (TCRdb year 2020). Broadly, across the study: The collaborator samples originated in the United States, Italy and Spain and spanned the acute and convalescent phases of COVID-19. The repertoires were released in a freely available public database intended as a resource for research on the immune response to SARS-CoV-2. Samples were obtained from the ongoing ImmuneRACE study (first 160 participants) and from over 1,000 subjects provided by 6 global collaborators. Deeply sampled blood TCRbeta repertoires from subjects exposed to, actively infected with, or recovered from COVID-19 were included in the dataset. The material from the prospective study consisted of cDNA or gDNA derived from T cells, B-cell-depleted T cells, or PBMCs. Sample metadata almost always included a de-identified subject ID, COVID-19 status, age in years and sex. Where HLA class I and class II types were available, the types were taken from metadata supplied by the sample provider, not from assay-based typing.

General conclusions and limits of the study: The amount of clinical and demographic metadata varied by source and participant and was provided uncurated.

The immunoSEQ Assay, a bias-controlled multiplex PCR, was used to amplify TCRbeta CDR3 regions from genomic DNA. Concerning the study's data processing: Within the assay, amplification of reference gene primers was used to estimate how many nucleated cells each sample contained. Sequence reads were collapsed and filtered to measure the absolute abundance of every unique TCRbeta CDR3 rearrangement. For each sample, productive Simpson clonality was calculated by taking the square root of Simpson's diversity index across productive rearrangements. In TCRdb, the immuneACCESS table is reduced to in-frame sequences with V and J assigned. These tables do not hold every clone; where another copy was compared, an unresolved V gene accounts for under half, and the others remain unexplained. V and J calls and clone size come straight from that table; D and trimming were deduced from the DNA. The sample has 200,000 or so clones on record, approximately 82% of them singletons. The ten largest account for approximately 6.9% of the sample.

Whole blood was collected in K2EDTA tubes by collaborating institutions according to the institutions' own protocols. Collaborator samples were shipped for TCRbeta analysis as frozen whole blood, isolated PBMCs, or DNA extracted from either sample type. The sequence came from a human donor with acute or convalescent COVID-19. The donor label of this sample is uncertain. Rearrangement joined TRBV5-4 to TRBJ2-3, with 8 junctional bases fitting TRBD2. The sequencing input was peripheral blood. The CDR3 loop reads CASSGAGEGTDTQYF. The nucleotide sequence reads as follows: TGTGCCAGCAGCGGAGCGGGAGAGGGCACAGATACGCAGTATTTT. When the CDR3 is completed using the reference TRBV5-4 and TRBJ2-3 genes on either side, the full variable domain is ETGVTQSPTHLIKTRGQQVTLRCSSQSGHNTVSWYQQALGQGPQFIFQYYREEENGRGNFPPRFSGLQFPNYSSELNVNALELDDSALYLCASSGAGEGTDTQYFGPGTRLTVL.